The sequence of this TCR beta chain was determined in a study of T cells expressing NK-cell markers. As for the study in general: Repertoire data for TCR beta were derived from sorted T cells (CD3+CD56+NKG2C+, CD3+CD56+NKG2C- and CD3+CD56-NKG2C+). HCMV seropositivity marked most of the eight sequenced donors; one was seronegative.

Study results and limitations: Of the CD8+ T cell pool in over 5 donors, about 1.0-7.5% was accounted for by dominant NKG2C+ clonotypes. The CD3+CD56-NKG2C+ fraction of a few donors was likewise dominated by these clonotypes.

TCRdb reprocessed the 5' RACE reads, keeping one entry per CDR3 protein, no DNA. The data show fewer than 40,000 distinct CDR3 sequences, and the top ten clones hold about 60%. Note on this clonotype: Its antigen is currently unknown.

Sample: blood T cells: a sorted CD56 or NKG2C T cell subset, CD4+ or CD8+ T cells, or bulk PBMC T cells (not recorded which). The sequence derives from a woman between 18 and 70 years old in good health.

The chain's CDR3 is CASSLVLGQMNLGYTF. This chain joins TRBV7-9 and TRBJ1-2; checking the TCRdb D call of TRBD1 is not possible without DNA. CDR1 and CDR2 (germline): SEHNR, FQNEAQ (reference sequence). The CDR3 extends over 16 amino acids.